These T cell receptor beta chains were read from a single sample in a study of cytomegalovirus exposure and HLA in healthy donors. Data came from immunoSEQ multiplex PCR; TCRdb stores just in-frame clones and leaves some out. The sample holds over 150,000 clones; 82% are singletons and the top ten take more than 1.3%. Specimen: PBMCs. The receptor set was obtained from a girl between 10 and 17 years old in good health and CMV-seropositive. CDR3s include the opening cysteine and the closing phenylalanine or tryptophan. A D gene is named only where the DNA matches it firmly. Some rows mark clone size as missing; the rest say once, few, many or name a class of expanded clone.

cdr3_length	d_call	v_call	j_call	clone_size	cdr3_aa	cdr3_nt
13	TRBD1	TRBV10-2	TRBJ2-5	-	CASMGQGGETQYF	TGCGCCAGCATGGGACAGGGAGGGGAGACCCAGTACTTC
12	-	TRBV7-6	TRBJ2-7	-	CASSLWQNEQYF	TGTGCCAGCAGCCTTTGGCAGAACGAGCAGTACTTC
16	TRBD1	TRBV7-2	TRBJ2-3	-	CASSLGWDRNTDTQYF	TGTGCCAGCAGCTTAGGTTGGGACAGAAACACAGATACGCAGTATTTT
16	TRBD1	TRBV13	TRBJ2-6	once	CASSLDRGSGANVLTF	TGTGCCAGCAGCTTGGACAGGGGGTCTGGGGCCAACGTCCTGACTTTC
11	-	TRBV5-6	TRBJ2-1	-	CASSLLGEQFF	TGTGCCAGCAGCTTGCTGGGCGAGCAGTTCTTC
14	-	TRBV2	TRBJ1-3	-	CASSVETTGNTIYF	TGTGCCAGCAGTGTCGAGACAACTGGAAACACCATATATTTT
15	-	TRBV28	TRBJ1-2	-	CASSHPLGGNYGYTF	TGTGCCAGCAGTCACCCGTTAGGGGGTAACTATGGCTACACCTTC
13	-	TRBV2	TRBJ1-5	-	CASSPGFNQPQHF	TGTGCCAGCAGCCCAGGTTTCAATCAGCCCCAGCATTTT
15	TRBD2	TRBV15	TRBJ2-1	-	CATSRPTFGLAGQFF	TGTGCCACCAGCAGACCTACATTCGGACTAGCAGGGCAGTTCTTC
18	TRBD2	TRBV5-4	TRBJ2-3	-	CASSPSGGAVSRTDTQYF	TGTGCCAGCAGCCCTAGCGGGGGGGCCGTTAGTAGGACAGATACGCAGTATTTT
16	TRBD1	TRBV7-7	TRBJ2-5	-	CASSLGATGGQETQYF	TGTGCTAGCAGTCTGGGGGCGACAGGGGGCCAAGAGACCCAGTACTTC
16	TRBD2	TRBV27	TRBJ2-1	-	CASSLLDLAGGGEQFF	TGTGCCAGCAGTTTACTTGATCTAGCGGGAGGGGGTGAGCAGTTCTTC
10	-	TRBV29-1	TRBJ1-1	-	CSVFNTEAFF	TGCAGCGTCTTTAACACTGAAGCTTTCTTT
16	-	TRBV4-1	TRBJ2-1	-	CASSQDGTGYDNEQFF	TGCGCCAGCAGCCAAGATGGGACTGGCTATGACAATGAGCAGTTCTTC
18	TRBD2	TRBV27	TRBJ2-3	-	CASRVHTGTRGGRHTQYF	TGTGCCAGCAGGGTTCACACCGGGACTAGGGGCGGGAGACATACGCAGTATTTT
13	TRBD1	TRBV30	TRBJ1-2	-	CAWSSDRAGGYTF	TGTGCCTGGAGTTCGGACAGGGCGGGTGGCTACACCTTC
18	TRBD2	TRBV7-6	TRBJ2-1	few	CASSLVERGLAGFNEQFF	TGTGCCAGCAGCTTAGTAGAGAGGGGACTAGCGGGATTCAATGAGCAGTTCTTC
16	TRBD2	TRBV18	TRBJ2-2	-	CASSLVAGPNTGELFF	TGTGCCAGCTCACTCGTAGCGGGACCGAACACCGGGGAGCTGTTTTTT
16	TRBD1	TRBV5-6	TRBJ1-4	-	CASSSTGGSTNEKLFF	TGTGCCAGCAGCTCAACAGGGGGCTCAACTAATGAAAAACTGTTTTTT
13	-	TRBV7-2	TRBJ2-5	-	CASSLGGGAGQYF	TGTGCCAGCAGCTTAGGAGGGGGTGCCGGCCAGTACTTC
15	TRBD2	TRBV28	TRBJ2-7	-	CASSKWGGHAYEQYF	TGTGCCAGCAGCAAATGGGGAGGGCATGCGTACGAGCAGTACTTC
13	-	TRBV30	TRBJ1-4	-	CAWGDGGSEKLFF	TGTGCCTGGGGGGACGGGGGGTCTGAAAAACTGTTTTTT
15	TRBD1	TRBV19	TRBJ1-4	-	CASRDREATNEKLFF	TGTGCCAGCCGGGACAGGGAAGCAACTAATGAAAAACTGTTTTTT
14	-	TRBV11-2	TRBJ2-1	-	CASSSGQHYNEQFF	TGTGCCAGCAGCTCCGGACAACACTACAATGAGCAGTTCTTC
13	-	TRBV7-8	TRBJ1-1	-	CASSLGSDTEAFF	TGTGCCAGCAGCTTAGGGTCAGACACTGAAGCTTTCTTT
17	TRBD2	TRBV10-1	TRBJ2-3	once	CASSGLAGGAFADTQYF	TGCGCCAGCAGTGGACTAGCGGGGGGGGCCTTCGCAGATACGCAGTATTTT
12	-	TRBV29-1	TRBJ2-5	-	CSVVGGQETQYF	TGCAGCGTTGTGGGAGGTCAAGAGACCCAGTACTTC
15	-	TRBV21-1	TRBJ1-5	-	CASSPNGQGNQPQHF	TGTGCCAGCAGCCCTAACGGACAGGGAAATCAGCCCCAGCATTTT
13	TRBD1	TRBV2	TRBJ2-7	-	CASIQDRGYEQYF	TGTGCCAGCATCCAGGACAGGGGCTACGAGCAGTACTTC
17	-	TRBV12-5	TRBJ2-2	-	CASGLQARAWTTGELFF	TGTGCTAGTGGGCTTCAGGCCCGGGCGTGGACAACCGGGGAGCTGTTTTTT
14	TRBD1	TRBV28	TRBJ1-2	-	CASSFLRGRGGYTF	TGTGCCAGCAGTTTTTTAAGGGGGCGTGGGGGCTACACCTTC
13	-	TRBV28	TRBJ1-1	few	CASSFTDNTEAFF	TGTGCCAGCAGTTTTACTGATAACACTGAAGCTTTCTTT
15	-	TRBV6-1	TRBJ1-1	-	CASSRGSYMNTEAFF	TGTGCCAGCAGCCGGGGTTCATATATGAACACTGAAGCTTTCTTT
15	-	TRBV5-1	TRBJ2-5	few	CASSSAWGNQETQYF	TGCGCCAGCAGCTCGGCGTGGGGCAACCAAGAGACCCAGTACTTC
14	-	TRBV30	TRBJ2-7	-	CAWSVQGARGEQYF	TGTGCCTGGAGTGTACAAGGGGCTAGGGGGGAGCAGTACTTC
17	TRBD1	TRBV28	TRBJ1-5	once	CASSLGQGAEGTQPQHF	TGTGCCAGCAGTTTAGGACAGGGGGCAGAAGGCACTCAGCCCCAGCATTTT
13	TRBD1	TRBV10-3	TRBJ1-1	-	CAISGDSFAEAFF	TGTGCCATCAGTGGGGACAGTTTCGCTGAAGCTTTCTTT
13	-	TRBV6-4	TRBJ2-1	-	CASSEKENNEQFF	TGTGCCAGCAGTGAGAAAGAGAACAATGAGCAGTTCTTC
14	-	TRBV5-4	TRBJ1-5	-	CASSLGPSNQPQHF	TGTGCCAGCAGCTTGGGGCCTAGCAATCAGCCCCAGCATTTT
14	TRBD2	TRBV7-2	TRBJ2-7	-	CASSHSGTWGEQYF	TGTGCCAGCAGCCATAGCGGGACCTGGGGCGAGCAGTACTTC
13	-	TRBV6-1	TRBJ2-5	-	CASSFGHQETQYF	TGTGCCAGCAGTTTCGGTCACCAAGAGACCCAGTACTTC
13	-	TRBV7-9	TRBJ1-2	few	CASSLWGGSGYTF	TGTGCCAGCAGCTTGTGGGGGGGGAGTGGCTACACCTTC
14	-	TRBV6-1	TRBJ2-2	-	CAAHWGANTGELFF	TGTGCCGCCCATTGGGGGGCGAACACCGGGGAGCTGTTTTTT
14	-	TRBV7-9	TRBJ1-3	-	CASSFGSSGNTIYF	TGTGCCAGCAGCTTCGGTAGCTCTGGAAACACCATATATTTT
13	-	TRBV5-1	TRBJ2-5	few	CASRPRVQETQYF	TGCGCCAGCAGACCCAGGGTCCAAGAGACCCAGTACTTC
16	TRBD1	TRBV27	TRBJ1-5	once	CASSPTGVFSNQPQHF	TGTGCCAGCAGTCCCACAGGGGTCTTCAGCAATCAGCCCCAGCATTTT
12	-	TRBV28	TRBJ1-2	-	CASSTRGRLNTF	TGTGCCAGCAGCACAAGGGGCCGGCTGAACACCTTC
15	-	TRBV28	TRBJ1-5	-	CASSLWTGRDQPQHF	TGTGCCAGCAGTTTATGGACAGGTAGGGATCAGCCCCAGCATTTT
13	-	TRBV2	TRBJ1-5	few	CASRGQYNQPQHF	TGTGCCAGCAGAGGACAGTACAATCAGCCCCAGCATTTT